This TCR beta chain was recovered during a study of blood T cell repertoires in COVID-19. Overall study: PBMCs, B-cell-depleted T cells, or T cells were the source of the cDNA or gDNA that made up the material.

Per the original data handling: Reference gene primer amplification gave estimated nucleated cell counts. The repertoire was sequenced with immunoSEQ multiplex PCR; TCRdb's copy has only in-frame clones and lacks some. V and J calls and clone size are as listed in that table; D and trimming were resolved from the DNA. The sample shows roughly 200,000 clones, roughly 89% of them seen only once. The sample was PBMCs or T cells enriched from blood (not recorded which). The sequence was collected from a man in his late teens or twenties with acute COVID-19.

CDR3 sequence: CASSLDRVNSPLHF. The CDR3 bases are TGCGCCAGCAGCTTGGACAGGGTTAATTCACCCCTCCACTTT. The V and J genes are TRBV5-1 and TRBJ1-6; tentative D call: TRBD1 (6 bases). Germline CDR1 is SGHRS and CDR2 is YFSETQ. The CDR3 totals 14 residues. Deletions cut 0 bases from V and 6 bases from J, with 7 bases between. The whole variable domain, filled in from reference TRBV5-1 and TRBJ1-6, reads KAGVTQTPRYLIKTRGQQVTLSCSPISGHRSVSWYQQTPGQGLQFLFEYFSETQRNKGNFPGRFSGRQFSNSRSEMNVSTLELGDSALYLCASSLDRVNSPLHFGNGTRLTVT.